The T cell receptor (beta chain) under discussion was sequenced for a study of blood T cell repertoires in COVID-19. Looking at the study overall: Researchers got acute and convalescent COVID-19 samples from the United States, Italy and Spain. The cDNA or gDNA used as material had been derived from T cells, B-cell-depleted T cells, or PBMCs.

Clones were sequenced by immunoSEQ multiplex PCR, and TCRdb holds only the in-frame ones, with some missing. The table has some 54,000 clones, under 90% seen once. The CDR3 length is 17 residues. Germline V gene lookup returns CDR1 SGHTA and CDR2 FQGNSA. V lost 5 bases and J lost 3; bases outside the gene matches: 8. This chain joins TRBV7-2 and TRBJ2-2; 11 positions match TRBD2. The sequenced sample was peripheral blood. The sequence was obtained from a man older than 75 with active or convalescent COVID-19. The CDR3 sequence: CASSLSGTSGYTGELFF. As DNA, the CDR3 is TGTGCCAGCAGCCTATCAGGGACTAGCGGTTACACCGGGGAGCTGTTTTTT.